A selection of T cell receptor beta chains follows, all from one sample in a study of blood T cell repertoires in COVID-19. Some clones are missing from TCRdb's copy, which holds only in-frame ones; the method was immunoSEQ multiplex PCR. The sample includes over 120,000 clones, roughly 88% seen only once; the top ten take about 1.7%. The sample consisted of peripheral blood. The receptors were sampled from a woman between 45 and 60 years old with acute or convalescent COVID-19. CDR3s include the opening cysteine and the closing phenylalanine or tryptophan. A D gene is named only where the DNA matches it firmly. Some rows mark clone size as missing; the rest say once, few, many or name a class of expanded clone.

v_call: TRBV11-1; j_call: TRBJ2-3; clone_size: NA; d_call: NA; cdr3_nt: TGTGCCAGCAGCCTCTCGTTGGATACGCAGTATTTT; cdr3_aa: CASSLSLDTQYF
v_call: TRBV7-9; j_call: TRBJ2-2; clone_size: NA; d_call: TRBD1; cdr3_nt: TGTGCCAGCAGGGCGCACTGGGGACAGGCAACTCTCATGGGCGGGGAGCTGTTTTTT; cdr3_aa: CASRAHWGQATLMGGELFF
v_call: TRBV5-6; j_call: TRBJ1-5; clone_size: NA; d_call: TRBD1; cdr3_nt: TGTGCCAGCAGCTGGGGACAGGGGCGTCAGCCCCAGCATTTT; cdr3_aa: CASSWGQGRQPQHF
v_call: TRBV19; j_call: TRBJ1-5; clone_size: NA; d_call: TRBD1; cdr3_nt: TGTGCCAGTAGTATGGGAACAGGGGCTTTCAATCAGCCCCAGCATTTT; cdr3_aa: CASSMGTGAFNQPQHF
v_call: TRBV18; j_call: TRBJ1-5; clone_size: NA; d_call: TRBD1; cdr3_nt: TGTGCCAGCTCACAGGGACAGGGAGGAGGCAATCAGCCCCAGCATTTT; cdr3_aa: CASSQGQGGGNQPQHF
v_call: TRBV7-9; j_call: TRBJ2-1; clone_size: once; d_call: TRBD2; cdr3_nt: TGTGCCAGCAGTCCCGAAGGACTAGCGGGGGGTGAGCAGTTCTTC; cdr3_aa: CASSPEGLAGGEQFF
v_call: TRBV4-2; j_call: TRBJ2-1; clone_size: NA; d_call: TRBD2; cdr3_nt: TGTGCCAGCAGCCCAGGTTTGGGGGGGGATGGTAATGAGCAGTTCTTC; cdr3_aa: CASSPGLGGDGNEQFF
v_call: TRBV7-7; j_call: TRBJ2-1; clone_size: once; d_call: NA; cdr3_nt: TGTGCTAGCAGCTTAGACAGTTACAATGAGCAGTTCTTC; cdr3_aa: CASSLDSYNEQFF
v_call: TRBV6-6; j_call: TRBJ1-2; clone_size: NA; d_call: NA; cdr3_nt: TGTGCCAGCAGTAACGAGGACTATGCAGGCTACACCTTC; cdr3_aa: CASSNEDYAGYTF
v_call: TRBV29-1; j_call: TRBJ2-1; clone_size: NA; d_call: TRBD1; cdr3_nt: TGCAGCGTTGACAAGGGGGCTTTGTACAATGAGCAGTTCTTC; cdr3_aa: CSVDKGALYNEQFF
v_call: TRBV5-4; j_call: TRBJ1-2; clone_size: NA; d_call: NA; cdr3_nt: TGTGCCAGCAGCTCCGGGGGAGGGTACGGCTATGGCTACACCTTC; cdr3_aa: CASSSGGGYGYGYTF
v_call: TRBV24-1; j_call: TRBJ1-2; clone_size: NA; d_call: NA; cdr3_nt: TGTGCCACCCCCGGGACTTTAGAGCTCTATGGCTACACCTTC; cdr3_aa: CATPGTLELYGYTF
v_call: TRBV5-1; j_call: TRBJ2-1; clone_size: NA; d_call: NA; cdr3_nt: TGCGCCAGCAGCCCGCGGGACCAAACCTACAATGAGCAGTTCTTC; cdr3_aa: CASSPRDQTYNEQFF
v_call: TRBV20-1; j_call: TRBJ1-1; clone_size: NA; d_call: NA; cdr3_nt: TGCAGTGCTAGAGGGGGGGTTGAAGCTTTCTTT; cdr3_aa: CSARGGVEAFF
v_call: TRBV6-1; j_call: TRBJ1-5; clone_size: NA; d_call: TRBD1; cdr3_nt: TGTGCCAGCAGCGAACCCTGGGGACAGGACGTGGTTCAGCCCCAGCATTTT; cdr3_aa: CASSEPWGQDVVQPQHF
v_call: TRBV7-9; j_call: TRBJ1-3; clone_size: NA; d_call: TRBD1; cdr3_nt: TGTGCCAGCACCTTTGTAGGGGGCAAGGGAAACACCATATATTTT; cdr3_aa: CASTFVGGKGNTIYF
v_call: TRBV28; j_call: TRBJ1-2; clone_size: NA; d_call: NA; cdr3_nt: TGTGCCAGCAGCCTGGGGGCTCAGTATGGCTACACCTTC; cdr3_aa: CASSLGAQYGYTF
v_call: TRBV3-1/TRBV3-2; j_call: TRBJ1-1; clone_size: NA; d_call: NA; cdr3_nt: TGTGCCAGCAGCCCAGGGGCCATGAACACTGAAGCTTTCTTT; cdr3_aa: CASSPGAMNTEAFF
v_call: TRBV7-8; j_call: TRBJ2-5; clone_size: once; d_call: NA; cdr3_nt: TGTGCCAGCAGCTATGGGGGCTCTGGGACCCAGTACTTC; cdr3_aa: CASSYGGSGTQYF
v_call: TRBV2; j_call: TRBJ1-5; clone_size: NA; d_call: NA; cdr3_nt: TGTGCCAGCAACCTCCAGGCCCCTCCGGAGCCCCAGCATTTT; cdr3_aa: CASNLQAPPEPQHF
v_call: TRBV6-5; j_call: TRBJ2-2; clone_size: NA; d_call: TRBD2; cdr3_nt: TGTGCCAGCAGTTACAAGACTAGCGGTACCGGGGAGCTGTTTTTT; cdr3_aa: CASSYKTSGTGELFF
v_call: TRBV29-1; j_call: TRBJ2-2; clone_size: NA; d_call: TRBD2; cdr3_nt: TGCAGCGGGACTAGCGGCACCGGGGAGCTGTTTTTT; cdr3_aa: CSGTSGTGELFF
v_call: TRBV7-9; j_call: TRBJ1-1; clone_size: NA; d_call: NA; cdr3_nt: TGTGCCAGCAGCTTAGCGGCAGGGCTGAACACTGAAGCTTTCTTT; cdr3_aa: CASSLAAGLNTEAFF
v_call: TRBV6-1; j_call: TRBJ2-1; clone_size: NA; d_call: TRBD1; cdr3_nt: TGTGCCAGCAGTGACCGGGACAGTGAGCAGTTCTTC; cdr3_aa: CASSDRDSEQFF
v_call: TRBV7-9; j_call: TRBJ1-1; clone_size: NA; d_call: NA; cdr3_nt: TGTGCCAGCAGCTTAGCGCACAATTCATGGACTGAAGCTTTCTTT; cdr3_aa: CASSLAHNSWTEAFF
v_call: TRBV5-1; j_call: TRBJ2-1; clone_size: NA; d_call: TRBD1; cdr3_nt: TGCGCCAGCAGCGAAAGACAGGGAAGCTCCTACAATGAGCAGTTCTTC; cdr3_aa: CASSERQGSSYNEQFF
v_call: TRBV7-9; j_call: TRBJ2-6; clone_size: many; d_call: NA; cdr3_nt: TGTGCCAGGCAGGGATCTGGGGCCAACGTCCTGACTTTC; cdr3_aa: CARQGSGANVLTF
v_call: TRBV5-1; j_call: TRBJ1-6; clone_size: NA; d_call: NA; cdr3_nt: TGCGCCAGCAGCCCCCTTGGGGGCTCACAGGAGTCACCCCTCCACTTT; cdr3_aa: CASSPLGGSQESPLHF
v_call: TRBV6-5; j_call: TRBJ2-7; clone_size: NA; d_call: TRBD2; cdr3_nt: TGTGCCAGCAGGGGGGGGACTAGCGGGACCTACGAGCAGTACTTC; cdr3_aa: CASRGGTSGTYEQYF
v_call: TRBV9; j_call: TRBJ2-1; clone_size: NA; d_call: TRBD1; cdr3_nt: TGTGCCAGCAGCGGCCGGGACAGGGTATTTGAGCAGTTCTTC; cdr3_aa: CASSGRDRVFEQFF
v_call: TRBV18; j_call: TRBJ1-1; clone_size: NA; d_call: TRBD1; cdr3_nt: TGTGCCAGCTCACCTGGGACAGGGGTTGAGATGAACACTGAAGCTTTCTTT; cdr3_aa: CASSPGTGVEMNTEAFF
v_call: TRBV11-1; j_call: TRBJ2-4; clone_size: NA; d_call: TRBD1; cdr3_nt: TGTGCCAGCAGCTTAGGAGACAGGGCTTACTCCATTCAGTACTTC; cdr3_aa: CASSLGDRAYSIQYF
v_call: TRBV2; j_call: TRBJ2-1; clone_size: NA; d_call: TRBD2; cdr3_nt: TGTGCCACTGGGACTAGCGTTTACAATGAGCAGTTCTTC; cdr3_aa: CATGTSVYNEQFF
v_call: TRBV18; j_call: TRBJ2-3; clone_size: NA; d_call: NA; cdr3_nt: TGTGCCAGCTCGGGTAACGGGATCGGGGATACGCAGTATTTT; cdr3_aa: CASSGNGIGDTQYF
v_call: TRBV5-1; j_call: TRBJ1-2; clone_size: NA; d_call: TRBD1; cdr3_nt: TGCGCCAGCAGCCCGACAGGGGTATTCTATGGCTACACCTTC; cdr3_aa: CASSPTGVFYGYTF